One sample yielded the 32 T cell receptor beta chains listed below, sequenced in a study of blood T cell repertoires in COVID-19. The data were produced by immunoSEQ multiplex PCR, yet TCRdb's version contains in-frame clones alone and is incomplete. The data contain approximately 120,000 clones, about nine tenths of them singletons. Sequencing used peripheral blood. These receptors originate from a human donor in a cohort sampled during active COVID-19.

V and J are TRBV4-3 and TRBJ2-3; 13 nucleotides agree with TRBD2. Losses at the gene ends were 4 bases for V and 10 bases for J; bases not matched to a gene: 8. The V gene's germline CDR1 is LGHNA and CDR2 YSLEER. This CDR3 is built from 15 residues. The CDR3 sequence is CASSPRTSGSNPQYF. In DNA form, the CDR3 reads TGCGCCAGCAGCCCCAGGACTAGCGGGAGTAATCCGCAGTATTTT.

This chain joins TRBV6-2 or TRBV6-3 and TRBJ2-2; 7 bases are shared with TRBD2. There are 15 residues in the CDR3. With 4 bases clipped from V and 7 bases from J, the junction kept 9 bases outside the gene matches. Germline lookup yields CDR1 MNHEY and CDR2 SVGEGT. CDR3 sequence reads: CASSLNGLAVGELFF. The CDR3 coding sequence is TGTGCCAGCAGTTTGAACGGGCTAGCGGTCGGGGAGCTGTTTTTT.

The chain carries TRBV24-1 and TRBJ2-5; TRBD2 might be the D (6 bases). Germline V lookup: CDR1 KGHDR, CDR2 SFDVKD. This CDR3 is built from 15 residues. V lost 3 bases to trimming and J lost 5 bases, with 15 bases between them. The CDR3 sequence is CATSDPLGGGETQYF. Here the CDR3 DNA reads TGTGCCACCAGTGATCCCCTCGGGGGAGGCGAGACCCAGTACTTC.

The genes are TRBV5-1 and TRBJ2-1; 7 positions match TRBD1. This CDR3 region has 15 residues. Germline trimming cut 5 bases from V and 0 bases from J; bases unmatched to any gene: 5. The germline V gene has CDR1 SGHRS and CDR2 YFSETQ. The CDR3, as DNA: TGCGCCAGCAGTCGGGACAGATACTCCTACAATGAGCAGTTCTTC. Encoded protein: CASSRDRYSYNEQFF.

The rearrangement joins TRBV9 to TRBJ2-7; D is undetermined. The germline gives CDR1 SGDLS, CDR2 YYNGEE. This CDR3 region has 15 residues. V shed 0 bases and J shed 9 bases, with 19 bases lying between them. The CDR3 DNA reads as TGTGCCAGCAGCGTAGCGACGGGTCCTTCGTTTGTGCAGTACTTC. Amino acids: CASSVATGPSFVQYF.

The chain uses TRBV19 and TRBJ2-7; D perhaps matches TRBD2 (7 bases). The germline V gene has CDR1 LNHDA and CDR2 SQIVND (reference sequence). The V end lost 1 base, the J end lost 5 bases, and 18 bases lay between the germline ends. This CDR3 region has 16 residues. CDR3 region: CASSIGGGRAFDEQYF. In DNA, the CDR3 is TGTGCCAGTAGTATAGGGGGGGGCAGGGCGTTCGACGAGCAGTACTTC.

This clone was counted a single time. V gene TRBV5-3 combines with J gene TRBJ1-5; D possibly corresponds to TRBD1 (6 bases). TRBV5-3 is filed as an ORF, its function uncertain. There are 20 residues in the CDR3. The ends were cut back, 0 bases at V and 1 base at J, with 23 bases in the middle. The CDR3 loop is CARSLGLQGPDTISNQPQHF. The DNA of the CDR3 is TGTGCCAGAAGCTTGGGTCTGCAGGGGCCCGATACGATAAGCAATCAGCCCCAGCATTTT.

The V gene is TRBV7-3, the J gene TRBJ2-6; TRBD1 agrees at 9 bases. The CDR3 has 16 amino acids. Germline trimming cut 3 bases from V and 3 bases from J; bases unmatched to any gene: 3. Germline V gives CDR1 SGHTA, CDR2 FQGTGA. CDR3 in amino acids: CASSFTGGGGANVLTF. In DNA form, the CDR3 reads TGTGCCAGCAGCTTTACAGGGGGCGGTGGGGCCAACGTCCTGACTTTC.

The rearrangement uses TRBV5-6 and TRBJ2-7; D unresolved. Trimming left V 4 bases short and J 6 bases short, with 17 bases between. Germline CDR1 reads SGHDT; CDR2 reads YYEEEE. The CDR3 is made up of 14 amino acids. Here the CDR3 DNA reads TGTGCCAGCAGCCTGACACCCCTATCGGCCGAGCAGTACTTC. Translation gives CASSLTPLSAEQYF.

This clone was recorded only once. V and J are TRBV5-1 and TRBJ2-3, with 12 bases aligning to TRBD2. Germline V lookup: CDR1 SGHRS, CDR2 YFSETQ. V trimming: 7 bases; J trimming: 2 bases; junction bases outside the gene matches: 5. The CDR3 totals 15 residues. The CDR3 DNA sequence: TGCGCCAGCGGCGGGACTAGCGGGCTCACAGATACGCAGTATTTT. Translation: CASGGTSGLTDTQYF.

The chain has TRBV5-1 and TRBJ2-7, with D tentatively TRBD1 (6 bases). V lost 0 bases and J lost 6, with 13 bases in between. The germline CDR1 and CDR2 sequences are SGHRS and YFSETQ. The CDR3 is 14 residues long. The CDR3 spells CASSLEQGNVEQYF. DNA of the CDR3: TGCGCCAGCAGCTTGGAGCAGGGGAACGTCGAGCAGTACTTC.

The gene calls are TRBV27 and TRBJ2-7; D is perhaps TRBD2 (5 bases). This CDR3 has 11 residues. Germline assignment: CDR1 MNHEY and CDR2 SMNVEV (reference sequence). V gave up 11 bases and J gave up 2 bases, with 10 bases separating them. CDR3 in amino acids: CAWELTYEQYF. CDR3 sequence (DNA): TGTGCCTGGGAGTTAACCTACGAGCAGTACTTC.

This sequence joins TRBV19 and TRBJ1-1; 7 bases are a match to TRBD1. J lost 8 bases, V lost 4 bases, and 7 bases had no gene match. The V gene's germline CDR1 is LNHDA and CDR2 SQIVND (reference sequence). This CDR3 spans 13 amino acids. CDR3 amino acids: CASSSIGGSEAFF. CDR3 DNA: TGTGCCAGTAGTAGCATAGGGGGCAGCGAAGCTTTCTTT.

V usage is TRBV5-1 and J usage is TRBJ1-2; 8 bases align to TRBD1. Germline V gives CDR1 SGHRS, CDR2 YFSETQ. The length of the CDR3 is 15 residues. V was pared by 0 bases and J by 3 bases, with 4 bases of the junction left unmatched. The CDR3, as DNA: TGCGCCAGCAGCTTGGCCGCAGGGGGCCACTATGGCTACACCTTC. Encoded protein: CASSLAAGGHYGYTF.

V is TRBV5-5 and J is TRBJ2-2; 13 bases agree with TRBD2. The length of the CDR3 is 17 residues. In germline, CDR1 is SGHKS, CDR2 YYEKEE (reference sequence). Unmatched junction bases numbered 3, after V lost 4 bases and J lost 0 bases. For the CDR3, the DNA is TGTGCCAGCAGCCGGGGGACTAGCGGGGCGAACACCGGGGAGCTGTTTTTT. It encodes CASSRGTSGANTGELFF.

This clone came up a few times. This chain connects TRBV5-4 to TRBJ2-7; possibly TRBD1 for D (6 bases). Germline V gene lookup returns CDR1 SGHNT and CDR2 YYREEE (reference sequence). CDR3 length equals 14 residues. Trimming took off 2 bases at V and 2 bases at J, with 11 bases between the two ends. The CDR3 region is CASSFDRRTYEQYF. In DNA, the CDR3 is TGTGCCAGCAGCTTCGACAGGAGGACCTACGAGCAGTACTTC.

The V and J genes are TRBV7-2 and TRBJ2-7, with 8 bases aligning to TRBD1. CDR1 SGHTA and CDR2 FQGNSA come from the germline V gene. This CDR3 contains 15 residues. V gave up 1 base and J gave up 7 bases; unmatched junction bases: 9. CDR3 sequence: CASSLEAGGAGEQYF. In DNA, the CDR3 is TGTGCCAGCAGCTTAGAGGCAGGGGGCGCGGGAGAGCAGTACTTC.

CDR3 sequence (DNA): TGTGCCAGCAGCCCCCCCCAGTTCGATACGCAGTATTTT. Translation: CASSPPQFDTQYF. The J gene is TRBJ2-3, the V gene TRBV9; no clear D. The CDR3 sequence is 13 residues long. Germline V gene data show CDR1 as SGDLS and CDR2 as YYNGEE. Trimming left V 4 bases short and J 6 bases short, with 12 bases between.

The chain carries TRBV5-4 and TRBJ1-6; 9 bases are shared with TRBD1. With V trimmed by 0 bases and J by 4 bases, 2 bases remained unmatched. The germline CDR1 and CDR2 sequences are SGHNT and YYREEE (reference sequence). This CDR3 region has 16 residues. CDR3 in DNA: TGTGCCAGCAGCTTGGAGGGGACAGGGTATAATTCACCCCTCCACTTT. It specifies CASSLEGTGYNSPLHF.

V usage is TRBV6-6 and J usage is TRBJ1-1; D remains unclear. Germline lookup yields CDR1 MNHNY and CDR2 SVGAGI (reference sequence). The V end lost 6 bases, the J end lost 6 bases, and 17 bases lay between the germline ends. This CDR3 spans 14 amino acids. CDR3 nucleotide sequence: TGTGCCAGCAGCCGGAAAGGGAGGATCGCTGAAGCTTTCTTT. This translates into CASSRKGRIAEAFF.

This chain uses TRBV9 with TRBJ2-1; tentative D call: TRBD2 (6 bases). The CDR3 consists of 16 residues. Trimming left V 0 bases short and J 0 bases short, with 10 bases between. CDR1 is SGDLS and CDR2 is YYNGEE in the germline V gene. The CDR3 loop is CASSVAPGDSYNEQFF. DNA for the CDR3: TGTGCCAGCAGCGTAGCTCCGGGGGACTCCTACAATGAGCAGTTCTTC.

The CDR3: CASSFSGGSTEAFF. In DNA, the CDR3 is TGTGCCAGCAGCTTTTCCGGGGGGAGCACTGAAGCTTTCTTT. This rearrangement joins TRBV11-3 to TRBJ1-1, with D possibly being TRBD1 (5 bases). The CDR3 is 14 amino acids. The ends were cut back, 3 bases at V and 4 bases at J, with 12 bases in the middle. CDR1 and CDR2 (germline): SGHNT, YENEEA. Together with reference TRBV11-3 and TRBJ1-1, the CDR3 gives the full variable domain: EAGVVQSPRYKIIEKKQPVAFWCNPISGHNTLYWYLQNLGQGPELLIRYENEEAVDDSQLPKDRFSAERLKGVDSTLKIQPAELGDSAVYLCASSFSGGSTEAFFGQGTRLTVV.

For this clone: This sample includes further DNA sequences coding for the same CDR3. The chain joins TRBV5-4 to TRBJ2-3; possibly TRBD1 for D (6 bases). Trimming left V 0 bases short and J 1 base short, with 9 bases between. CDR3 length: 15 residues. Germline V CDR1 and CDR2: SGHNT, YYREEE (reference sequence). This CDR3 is CASSLDQGRTDTQYF. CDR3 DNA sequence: TGTGCCAGCAGCTTGGACCAGGGGCGCACAGATACGCAGTATTTT. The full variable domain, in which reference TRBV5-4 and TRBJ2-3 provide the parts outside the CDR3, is ETGVTQSPTHLIKTRGQQVTLRCSSQSGHNTVSWYQQALGQGPQFIFQYYREEENGRGNFPPRFSGLQFPNYSSELNVNALELDDSALYLCASSLDQGRTDTQYFGPGTRLTVL.

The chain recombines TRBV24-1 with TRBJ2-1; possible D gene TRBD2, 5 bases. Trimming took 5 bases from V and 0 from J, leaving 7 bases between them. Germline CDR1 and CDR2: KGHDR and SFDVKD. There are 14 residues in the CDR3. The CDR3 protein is CATSGRGSYNEQFF. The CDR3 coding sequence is TGTGCCACCAGTGGACGGGGCTCCTACAATGAGCAGTTCTTC.

The CDR3 nucleotides read TGTGCCAGTAGTTTTAGGACAGGGGAGCGCCCTGAAGCTTTCTTT. Translating gives CASSFRTGERPEAFF. The rearrangement uses TRBV19 and TRBJ1-1, with TRBD1 matching 9 bases. CDR1 is LNHDA and CDR2 is SQIVND in the germline V gene (reference sequence). After removal of 5 bases from V and 6 bases from J, the junction contained 10 bases not matched to a gene. CDR3 length equals 15 residues. Filled out from reference TRBV19 and TRBJ1-1, the complete variable domain reads DGGITQSPKYLFRKEGQNVTLSCEQNLNHDAMYWYRQDPGQGLRLIYYSQIVNDFQKGDIAEGYSVSREKKESFPLTVTSAQKNPTAFYLCASSFRTGERPEAFFGQGTRLTVV.

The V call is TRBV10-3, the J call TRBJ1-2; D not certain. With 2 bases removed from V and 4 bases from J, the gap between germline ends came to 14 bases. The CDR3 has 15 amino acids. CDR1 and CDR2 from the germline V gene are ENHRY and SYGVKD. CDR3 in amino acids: CAISENIRDSYGYTF. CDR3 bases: TGTGCCATCAGTGAGAACATAAGAGACTCCTATGGCTACACCTTC.

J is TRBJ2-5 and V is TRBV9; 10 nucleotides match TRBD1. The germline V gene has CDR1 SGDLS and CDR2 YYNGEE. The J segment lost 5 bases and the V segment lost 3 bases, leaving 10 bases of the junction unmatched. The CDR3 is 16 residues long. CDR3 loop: CASSARPDRGKETQYF. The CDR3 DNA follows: TGTGCCAGCAGCGCGCGGCCGGACAGGGGGAAGGAGACCCAGTACTTC. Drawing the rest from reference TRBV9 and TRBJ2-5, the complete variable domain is DSGVTQTPKHLITATGQRVTLRCSPRSGDLSVYWYQQSLDQGLQFLIQYYNGEERAKGNILERFSAQQFPDLHSELNLSSLELGDSALYFCASSARPDRGKETQYFGPGTRLLVL.

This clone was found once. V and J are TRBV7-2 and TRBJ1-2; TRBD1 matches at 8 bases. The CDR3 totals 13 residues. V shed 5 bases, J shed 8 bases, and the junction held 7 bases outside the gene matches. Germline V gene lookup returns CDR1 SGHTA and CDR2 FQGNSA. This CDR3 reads CASSPQGGSGYTF. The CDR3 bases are TGTGCCAGCAGCCCACAGGGGGGCAGCGGCTACACCTTC.

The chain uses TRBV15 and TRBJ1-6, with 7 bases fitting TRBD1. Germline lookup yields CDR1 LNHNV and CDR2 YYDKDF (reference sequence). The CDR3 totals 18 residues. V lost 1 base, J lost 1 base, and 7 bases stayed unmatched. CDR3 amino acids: CATSRGNRGGSYNSPLHF. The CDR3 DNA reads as TGTGCCACCAGCAGAGGCAACAGGGGCGGATCCTATAATTCACCCCTCCACTTT.

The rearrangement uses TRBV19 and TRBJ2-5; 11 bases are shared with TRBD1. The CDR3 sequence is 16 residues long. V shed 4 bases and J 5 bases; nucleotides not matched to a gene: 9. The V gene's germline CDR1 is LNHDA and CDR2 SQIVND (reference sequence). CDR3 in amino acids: CASSKGQGVLSETQYF. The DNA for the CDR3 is TGTGCCAGTAGTAAGGGACAGGGGGTTTTGTCCGAGACCCAGTACTTC.

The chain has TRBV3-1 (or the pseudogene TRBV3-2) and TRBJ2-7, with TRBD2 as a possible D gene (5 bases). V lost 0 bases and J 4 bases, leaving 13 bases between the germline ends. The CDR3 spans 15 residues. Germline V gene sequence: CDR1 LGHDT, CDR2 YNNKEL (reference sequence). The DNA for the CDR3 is TGTGCCAGCAGCCAAGAGAAGCGGCCGATTTACGAGCAGTACTTC. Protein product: CASSQEKRPIYEQYF.

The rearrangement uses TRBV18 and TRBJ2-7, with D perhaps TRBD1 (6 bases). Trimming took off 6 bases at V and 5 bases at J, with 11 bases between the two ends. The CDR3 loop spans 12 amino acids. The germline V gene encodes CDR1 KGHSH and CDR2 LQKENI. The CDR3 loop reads CASSPDRDEQYF. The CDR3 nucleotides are TGTGCCAGCTCCCCGGACAGAGACGAGCAGTACTTC.